These 15 T cell receptor beta chains originate from one sample sequenced in a study of T cells in Graves' hyperthyroidism and ophthalmopathy. Amplification yielded TCR beta CDR3 regions, with RNA transcripts as the source. TCR CDR3 underwent first-round RT-PCR with the HTBI primer set. From the multiplex PCR reads, TCRdb called clonotypes with MiXCR, one entry per CDR3 protein. The table includes a few hundred thousand distinct CDR3 sequences, roughly an eighth detected once. Sequenced: blood. Source of these receptors: a woman younger than 35 with Graves' hyperthyroidism.

This clonotype occurred a few times. The J gene is TRBJ1-1, the V gene TRBV10-3; unclear D gene. Trimming took off 6 bases at V and 0 bases at J, with 8 bases between the two ends. Germline lookup yields CDR1 ENHRY and CDR2 SYGVKD. The CDR3 loop spans 13 amino acids. Written as DNA, the CDR3 is TGTGCCATCAGCCCGACTGTGAACACTGAAGCTTTCTTT. It translates to CAISPTVNTEAFF.

This clonotype was seen only a few times. A clone one base away is much larger, so this may be a read error. The chain uses TRBV29-1 and TRBJ1-1; possible D gene TRBD1, 6 bases. CDR1 is SQVTM and CDR2 is ANQGSEA in the germline V gene. CDR3 size: 13 residues. CDR3 amino acids: CSVEGWTEVETFF. The CDR3 nucleotides are TGCAGCGTTGAAGGATGGACAGAAGTTGAAACTTTCTTT.

The sample holds many counts of this clonotype. This chain links TRBV10-1 with TRBJ2-7, with 11 bases aligning to TRBD2. The CDR3 totals 15 residues. The V segment lost 10 bases and the J segment 4 bases; nucleotides outside the gene matches: 12. From germline, CDR1 is WNHNN and CDR2 SYGVQD (reference sequence). For the CDR3, the DNA is TGCGCCATGAACGAACCCTCTAGCGGGAGGTACGAGCAGTACTTC. As protein: CAMNEPSSGRYEQYF.

This clonotype was seen many times. This chain uses TRBV7-2 with TRBJ2-4; D is ambiguous. The V end lost 1 base, the J end lost 0 bases, and 7 bases lay between the germline ends. Germline V gene sequence: CDR1 SGHTA, CDR2 FQGNSA. This CDR3 is built from 15 residues. The CDR3 sequence: CASSLGSLAKNIQYF. CDR3 bases: TGTGCCAGCAGCTTAGGCAGCCTAGCCAAAAACATTCAGTACTTC.

V and J are TRBV20-1 and TRBJ2-1; 15 nucleotides line up with TRBD2. Germline V gene data show CDR1 as DFQATT and CDR2 as SNEGSKA (reference sequence). Germline trimming cut 2 bases from V and 8 bases from J; bases unmatched to any gene: 13. CDR3 length: 18 amino acids. The CDR3 reads CSARSWGTSGGRWDEQFF. The CDR3 DNA reads TGCAGTGCTAGATCATGGGGGACTAGCGGGGGGAGATGGGATGAGCAGTTCTTC.

At least ten counts were recorded for this clonotype. The chain combines TRBV6-1 with TRBJ2-7; D not resolved. The germline gives CDR1 MNHNS, CDR2 SASEGT. Trimming shortened V by 6 bases and J by 2 bases, and 8 bases separated the two germline ends. The length of the CDR3 is 12 residues. The CDR3 DNA reads as TGTGCCAGCAGACAAACCCCCTACGAGCAGTACTTC. Amino acid sequence: CASRQTPYEQYF.

This clonotype was recorded at least ten times. The chain's CDR3 is CASSFRRAEQETQYF. CDR3 in DNA: TGTGCCAGCAGTTTCCGCCGAGCAGAACAAGAGACCCAGTACTTC. This chain joins TRBV12-3 or TRBV12-4 and TRBJ2-5; D remains ambiguous. V lost 3 bases to trimming and J lost 2 bases, with 13 bases between them. The length of the CDR3 is 15 residues.

This clonotype was detected many times. At one end the junction does not follow the germline gene, possibly because of a read error. This chain joins TRBV5-1 and TRBJ1-1; D remains ambiguous. This CDR3 is 14 amino acids long. CDR1 and CDR2 from the germline V gene are SGHRS and YFSETQ. The CDR3 nucleotides are TGTGCCAGCAGCCTCGGACCGGGGAACACTGAAGCTTTCTTT. As protein: CASSLGPGNTEAFF.

This clonotype was counted a few times. The V call is TRBV6-2 or TRBV6-3, the J call TRBJ2-2; D remains unclear. The V gene's germline CDR1 is MNHEY and CDR2 SVGEGT. This CDR3 spans 17 amino acids. Trimming removed 2 bases at V and 3 bases at J, with 16 bases between. CDR3 in amino acids: CASSYPNQEIYTGELFF. In DNA, the CDR3 is TGTGCCAGCAGTTACCCGAATCAAGAAATTTACACCGGGGAGCTGTTTTTT.

This clonotype was seen many times. CDR3 amino acids: CASRPMGGREYF. The CDR3 DNA reads as TGTGCCAGCAGGCCAATGGGGGGGCGGGAATACTTC. The genes are TRBV12-3 or TRBV12-4 and TRBJ2-7, with D tentatively TRBD2 (7 bases). The CDR3 is 12 amino acids. Trimming shortened V by 6 bases and J by 13 bases, and 19 bases separated the two germline ends.

This clonotype was observed a few times. The chain is built from TRBV5-6 and TRBJ1-1, with D hard to call. CDR3 size: 15 residues. Germline CDR1 SGHDT, CDR2 YYEEEE. Trimming stripped 4 bases from V and 3 bases from J, with 16 bases between. The CDR3 sequence is CASSPRRLLYTEAFF. The CDR3 DNA reads as TGTGCCAGCAGCCCTCGACGGCTTTTGTACACTGAAGCTTTCTTT.

This clonotype was detected a few times. This may stem from a read error, because a much larger clone lies one nucleotide away. It is likely a read error, because the conserved phenylalanine at the end of the CDR3 is missing. V and J are TRBV20-1 and TRBJ1-1, with D perhaps TRBD1 (5 bases). Trimming left V 4 bases short and J 1 base short, with 10 bases between. The CDR3 loop spans 13 amino acids. CDR1 is DFQATT, CDR2 SNEGSKA, per germline (reference sequence). The CDR3 region has the DNA TGCAGTGCTATAGTTGACAGGAACACTGAAGCTTTCCTT. The encoded protein is CSAIVDRNTEAFL.

This clonotype was seen only once. A junction boundary mismatches the germline segment, possibly from a read error. V and J are TRBV28 and TRBJ1-4; TRBD1 matches 8 bases. This CDR3 contains 15 residues. CDR1 is MDHEN, CDR2 SYDVKM, per germline. CDR3 amino acids: CASSKDRGLNEKLFF. The CDR3 DNA is TGCGCCAGCAGTAAAGACAGGGGTCTTAATGAAAAACTGTTTTTT.

This clonotype showed up many times. The chain has TRBV5-5 and TRBJ1-1; D unresolved. CDR1 SGHKS and CDR2 YYEKEE come from the germline V gene (reference sequence). V lost 1 base and J lost 0, with 10 bases in between. CDR3 size: 15 residues. CDR3 sequence (DNA): TGTGCCAGCAGCTTGCGGTCGGCGATGAACACTGAAGCTTTCTTT. This codes for CASSLRSAMNTEAFF.

A remark on this clonotype: One base away lies a much larger clone, so this may be a sequencing read error. J is TRBJ2-7 and V is TRBV30, with D possibly being TRBD2 (5 bases). This CDR3 has 12 residues. CDR1 and CDR2 from the germline V gene are GTSNPN and SVGIG (reference sequence). The CDR3 sequence: CARSGSSYEQYF. The DNA for the CDR3 is TGTGCCCGGAGCGGTAGCTCCTACGAGCAGTACTTC.